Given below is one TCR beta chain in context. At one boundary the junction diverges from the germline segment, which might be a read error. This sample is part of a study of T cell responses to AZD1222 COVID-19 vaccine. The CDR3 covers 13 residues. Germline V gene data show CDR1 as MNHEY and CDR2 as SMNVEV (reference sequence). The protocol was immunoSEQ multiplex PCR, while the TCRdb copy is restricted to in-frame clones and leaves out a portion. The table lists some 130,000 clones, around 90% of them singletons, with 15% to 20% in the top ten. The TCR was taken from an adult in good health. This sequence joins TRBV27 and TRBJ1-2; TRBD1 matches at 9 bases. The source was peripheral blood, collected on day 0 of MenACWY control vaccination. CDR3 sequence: CASRLWTGDGYTF. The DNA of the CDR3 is TGTGCCAGCCGTTTATGGACAGGGGATGGCTACACCTTC.